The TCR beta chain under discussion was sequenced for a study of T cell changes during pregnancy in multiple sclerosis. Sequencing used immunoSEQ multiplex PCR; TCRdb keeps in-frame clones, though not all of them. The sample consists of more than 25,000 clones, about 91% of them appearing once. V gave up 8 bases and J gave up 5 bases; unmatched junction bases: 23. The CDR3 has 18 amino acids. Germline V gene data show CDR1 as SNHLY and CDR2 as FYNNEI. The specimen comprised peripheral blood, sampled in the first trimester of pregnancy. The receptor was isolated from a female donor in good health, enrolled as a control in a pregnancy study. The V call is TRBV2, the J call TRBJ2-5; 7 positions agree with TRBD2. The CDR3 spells CASPSISEGGFAGETQYF. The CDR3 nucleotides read TGTGCCAGCCCTTCAATATCGGAGGGAGGGTTCGCCGGTGAGACCCAGTACTTC.